The sequence of this T cell receptor (beta chain) was determined in a study of T cells after yellow fever vaccination (dated by TCRdb to the late 2010s). The study in broad terms: The SMART-Seq v4 Ultra Low Input RNA kit was used to prepare libraries from fractions with low cell numbers. Bulk TCR alpha and beta repertoires were sequenced longitudinally to track T-cell clones before and after primary and booster YFV17D yellow fever vaccination. Blood was collected at multiple timepoints before and after primary and secondary immunization, and bulk PBMC replicates and cell subsets were isolated. The cohort comprised two healthy male donors, one aged 18 to 29 and one aged 30 to 40 years.

The sample's treatment or condition label, decoded: live attenuated yellow fever vaccine strain. Two biological replicates of bulk PBMCs were collected at each blood-draw timepoint. A standard Ficoll-Paque protocol was used to isolate PBMCs from peripheral blood. TriZol was used to extract RNA from bulk PBMCs, from CD4 and CD8 fractions, and from dextramer-positive and dextramer-negative fractions. To note about this clonotype: Its binding antigen is unknown. No much larger clonotype is one base removed from it; base qualities were not supplied.

The paper's findings and limits, for the study overall: Because abundant contaminating clonotypes from the bulk population could be contained in FACS-sorted repertoires, computational filtering was required. Most clones expanded after primary vaccination were re-detected after the booster (almost 98% of CD4 and around 88% of CD8), suggesting broad memory maintenance. The secondary T-cell response was weaker than the primary response but faster, peaking on day 5 instead of day 15. Because the study included only a couple of donors, the extent to which the findings can be generalized is limited. A small fraction of clonotypes appeared in both the CD4 and CD8 compartments, likely as a result of convergent recombination.

The germline V gene encodes CDR1 SGHAT and CDR2 FQNNGV. Including the terminal cysteine and phenylalanine, the CDR3 comprises 16 residues. CDR3 DNA is the only sequence kept; it has 48 bases, read in frame from the first base. V is shortened by 1 base, J by 1 base, and the region joining them spans 12 bases. TCR cDNA was made using 5'RACE template switching, a step that added a universal primer site and unique molecular identifiers. cDNA synthesis was primed from both the TCR alpha and TCR beta constant segments. Library amplification used two PCR steps, and the second PCR step added sample barcodes and sequencing adapters. Sequencing of libraries was done on Illumina HiSeq 2500 (2x100 bp) or NovaSeq (2x150 bp). Per the authors' processing: Reads were demultiplexed and collapsed into UMI consensus sequences with MIGEC, and V(D)J alignment was performed with MiXCR. Vaccine-responding clonotypes were identified with edgeR using replicate PBMC samples, with FDR below 0.01 and a log2 fold change above 5 up to day 15 being required. Bulk clonotypes were assigned CD4 or CD8 identity according to which sequenced CD4 or CD8 repertoire held them at higher abundance. Starting from the raw public reads, TCRdb applied fastp trimming at Q25, assembled clones with MiXCR and retained in-frame beta chains. Each record represents a unique CDR3 protein, reported with the most common genes and DNA among its rows. The V and J calls come from TCRdb's annotation, not from the publication. The sample has approximately 510,000 distinct CDR3 sequences on record, 20% to 25% of them singletons. Clones ranked in the top ten supply roughly a sixth of the sample.

The material was PBMCs, obtained roughly 23 days after the first yellow fever vaccination. The clonotype originates from a man between 18 and 29 years old who received the YFV17D yellow fever vaccine. The chain links TRBV11-2 with TRBJ2-3; TRBD2 might be the D gene, on 6 matching bases. CDR3 sequence: CASSLGWSSGTDTQYF. The nucleotide sequence is given as TGTGCCAGCAGCTTAGGGTGGTCTAGCGGCACAGATACGCAGTATTTT.